This T cell receptor beta chain was identified during a study of control samples from healthy donors and cancer patients. Profiling relied on immunoSEQ multiplex PCR, and the TCRdb table lists in-frame clones only, not all of them. The sample yields about 98,000 clones, 79% seen once. The J segment lost 0 bases and the V segment lost 3 bases, leaving 4 bases of the junction unmatched. Germline V gene sequence: CDR1 LGHNT, CDR2 FRNRAP. The CDR3 consists of 15 residues. This chain links TRBV12-5 with TRBJ2-7; 8 positions match TRBD1. Material: blood. The receptor's source is a woman in her twenties or thirties in good health. CDR3 sequence reads: CASGFGDRTSYEQYF. DNA of the CDR3: TGTGCTAGTGGTTTCGGGGACAGGACCTCCTACGAGCAGTACTTC.